The sequence of this TCR beta chain was determined in a study of CXCR3-negative and CXCR3-positive naive CD8 T cells. 5' RACE with UMI labels generated the TRB cDNA libraries. TCRdb reworked the 5' RACE reads into one entry per CDR3 protein, no DNA. Its clone listing holds more than 80,000 distinct CDR3 sequences. This CDR3 region has 14 residues. Per the germline V gene, CDR1 is MNHEY and CDR2 is SVGEGT. Study-level findings and limits: CXCR3-expressing naive cells carried TRB CDR3s more hydrophobic than those of CXCR3-negative naive cells.

Points on this clonotype: Its antigen is currently unknown.

The sequencing sample was made of naive CXCR3+ CD8+ T cells from blood. Described subset: CD45RO-CCR7+CD27+CD95- naive CD8+ T cells expressing CXCR3 (TNR3+). The V gene is TRBV6-2 or TRBV6-3, the J gene TRBJ1-1. This clonotype originated in a human donor in good health. Some clones in this sample may be carry-over from other donors' samples. CDR3 in amino acids: CASSPDGLETEAFF.